Listed here are 27 T cell receptor beta chains from one sample, sequenced in a study of blood T cell repertoires in COVID-19. Libraries were prepared by immunoSEQ multiplex PCR; TCRdb keeps only in-frame clonotypes and omits some of them. There are 250,000 to 300,000 clones in the sample; 90% to 95% occur only once, and around 2% lies in the top ten. Sequencing was carried out using peripheral blood. All receptors come from a woman in her 30s with COVID-19, enrolled during active disease.

The rearrangement uses TRBV4-2 and TRBJ1-1; D may be TRBD1 (5 bases). The germline V gene encodes CDR1 LGHNA and CDR2 YNFKEQ. This CDR3 has 14 residues. Trimming shortened V by 4 bases and J by 3 bases, and 12 bases separated the two germline ends. CDR3 nucleotides: TGTGCCAGCAGCCCTCAGGGTTACGACACTGAAGCTTTCTTT. This sequence encodes CASSPQGYDTEAFF.

The chain recombines TRBV2 with TRBJ2-7; a possible D gene is TRBD1 (6 bases). The CDR3 loop spans 12 amino acids. V lost 7 bases and J lost 7, with 14 bases in between. Germline lookup yields CDR1 SNHLY and CDR2 FYNNEI. CDR3 loop: CASISGVWEQYF. The CDR3, as DNA: TGTGCCAGCATCTCAGGGGTATGGGAGCAGTACTTC.

This sequence joins TRBV11-2 and TRBJ2-5; TRBD2 aligns across 9 bases. The trim removed 5 bases at V and 0 bases at J, leaving 4 bases unmatched. CDR1 SGHAT and CDR2 FQNNGV come from the germline V gene. The CDR3 covers 15 residues. Here the CDR3 reads CASSPSGGYQETQYF. Written as DNA, the CDR3 is TGTGCCAGCAGCCCCAGCGGGGGGTACCAAGAGACCCAGTACTTC.

The chain employs TRBV11-3 and TRBJ2-3, with TRBD2 matching over 9 bases. Germline CDR1 and CDR2: SGHNT and YENEEA. The V segment lost 5 bases and the J segment 4 bases; nucleotides outside the gene matches: 10. This CDR3 is built from 16 residues. The CDR3 DNA is TGTGCCAGCAGCACTATAGCGGGAGAGGGTGCAGATACGCAGTATTTT. It is translated as CASSTIAGEGADTQYF.

The chain recombines TRBV18 with TRBJ2-4, with D perhaps TRBD1 (6 bases). The CDR3 consists of 19 residues. The V gene's germline CDR1 is KGHSH and CDR2 LQKENI. With 2 bases removed from V and 0 bases from J, the gap between germline ends came to 20 bases. The CDR3 nucleotides are TGTGCCAGCTCACCATTTCGGCAGGGGTCCCCTCTAGCCAAAAACATTCAGTACTTC. It translates to CASSPFRQGSPLAKNIQYF.

This chain links TRBV6-5 with TRBJ1-2; 7 nucleotides align to TRBD1. From germline, CDR1 is MNHEY and CDR2 SVGAGI. This CDR3 comprises 13 residues. V trimming: 5 bases; J trimming: 8 bases; junction bases outside the gene matches: 8. The CDR3 DNA follows: TGTGCCAGCAGTCAGGGACAGACCACCGGCTACACCTTC. Protein: CASSQGQTTGYTF.

The chain combines TRBV6-5 with TRBJ2-7, with 11 positions matching TRBD1. The CDR3 has 15 residues. Looked up from germline, CDR1 is MNHEY and CDR2 is SVGAGI. V dropped 7 bases and J dropped 6; count of bases not matched to a gene: 11. CDR3 in DNA: TGTGCCAGCATAGTGCTGGGACAGGGGGTTGGCGAGCAGTACTTC. This sequence encodes CASIVLGQGVGEQYF.

This chain uses TRBV19 with TRBJ2-5, with 7 nucleotides matching TRBD1. V lost 2 bases to trimming and J lost 7 bases; unmatched junction nucleotides: 10. CDR1 is LNHDA, CDR2 SQIVND, per germline (reference sequence). The CDR3 has 15 amino acids. The CDR3 DNA is TGTGCCAGTAGTATAAAGAGAGGACAGGAACGGACCCAGTACTTC. This gives the protein CASSIKRGQERTQYF.

V gene TRBV27 combines with J gene TRBJ1-1, with D tentatively TRBD1 (5 bases). CDR1 and CDR2 (germline): MNHEY, SMNVEV (reference sequence). The CDR3 has 14 amino acids. V was trimmed by 2 bases and J by 5 bases, leaving 12 bases between them. CDR3 in DNA: TGTGCCAGCAGTTTAGGACGCCGGGGGACTGAAGCTTTCTTT. Protein: CASSLGRRGTEAFF.

The rearrangement uses TRBV6-5 and TRBJ1-1, with unresolved D. The CDR3 extends over 15 amino acids. Germline V gives CDR1 MNHEY, CDR2 SVGAGI. The germline V and J ends were trimmed by 3 bases and 0 bases, with 11 bases remaining between them. CDR3 amino acids: CASSYTGYLNTEAFF. The CDR3 DNA sequence: TGTGCCAGCAGTTATACGGGATATTTGAACACTGAAGCTTTCTTT.

The gene calls are TRBV11-1 and TRBJ2-7; 9 positions match TRBD2. In germline, CDR1 is SGHAT, CDR2 FQDESV (reference sequence). This CDR3 has 14 residues. J was trimmed by 7 bases and V by 7 bases; bases with no gene match: 11. CDR3 amino acids: CASNHGGLASEQYF. The CDR3 DNA is TGTGCCAGCAACCACGGCGGACTAGCGTCGGAGCAGTACTTC.

The chain joins TRBV4-2 to TRBJ1-4; D is possibly TRBD1 (5 bases). The CDR3 length is 15 residues. Germline values: CDR1 LGHNA, CDR2 YNFKEQ. Trimming left V 0 bases short and J 8 bases short, with 13 bases between. DNA of the CDR3: TGTGCCAGCAGCCAAGATCCAGGGTTTACGGAAAAACTGTTTTTT. Protein product: CASSQDPGFTEKLFF.

V gene TRBV27 combines with J gene TRBJ1-3, with D perhaps matching TRBD1 (5 bases). This CDR3 contains 16 residues. Trimming stripped 3 bases from V and 0 bases from J, with 12 bases between. The germline V gene has CDR1 MNHEY and CDR2 SMNVEV (reference sequence). DNA for the CDR3: TGTGCCAGCAGTTTTTCAGGGCCACCCTCTGGAAACACCATATATTTT. Its protein product is CASSFSGPPSGNTIYF.

V is TRBV27 and J is TRBJ1-2, with 8 nucleotides matching TRBD1. CDR1 is MNHEY, CDR2 SMNVEV, per germline (reference sequence). This CDR3 contains 17 residues. V lost 0 bases, J lost 4 bases, and 10 bases stayed unmatched. The CDR3 nucleotides read TGTGCCAGCAGTTTATCGGGTCCGGGGGGACAGGCCTATGGCTACACCTTC. It codes for CASSLSGPGGQAYGYTF.

This chain connects TRBV3-1 (or the pseudogene TRBV3-2) to TRBJ2-5; 10 positions agree with TRBD2. The V gene end was trimmed by 0 bases and the J gene end by 5 bases; junction bases not matched to a gene: 9. This CDR3 contains 17 residues. CDR1 is LGHDT, CDR2 YNNKEL, per germline (reference sequence). The CDR3 nucleotides are TGTGCCAGCAGCCAAGAGGCTAGCGGGAGTGGCGTGGAGACCCAGTACTTC. It is translated as CASSQEASGSGVETQYF.

The chain recombines TRBV6-5 with TRBJ2-3; a possible D gene is TRBD1 (6 bases). With 4 bases removed from V and 6 bases from J, the gap between germline ends came to 17 bases. Germline lookup yields CDR1 MNHEY and CDR2 SVGAGI. The CDR3 length is 15 residues. The CDR3 DNA is TGTGCCAGCAGTTTAACAGGGTCGAGTTCCGATACGCAGTATTTT. This sequence encodes CASSLTGSSSDTQYF.

The chain uses TRBV5-5 and TRBJ1-4; 7 positions agree with TRBD1. With 0 bases clipped from V and 7 bases from J, the junction kept 3 bases outside the gene matches. The V gene's germline CDR1 is SGHKS and CDR2 YYEKEE (reference sequence). The CDR3 runs to 14 residues. The CDR3 region has the DNA TGTGCCAGCAGCTTGGCGGGACAGAGTGAAAAACTGTTTTTT. Protein: CASSLAGQSEKLFF.

The DNA for the CDR3 is TGCGCCAGCAGCACGGGACTGGGCATGAACACTGAAGCTTTCTTT. Translation: CASSTGLGMNTEAFF. The V and J genes are TRBV5-1 and TRBJ1-1; D may be TRBD1 (5 bases). Germline lookup yields CDR1 SGHRS and CDR2 YFSETQ. This CDR3 is built from 15 residues. V was shortened by 4 bases and J by 0 bases, with 13 bases between the two germline ends.

The chain employs TRBV30 and TRBJ1-6; D may be TRBD1 (5 bases). The V gene's germline CDR1 is GTSNPN and CDR2 SVGIG (reference sequence). The V end lost 0 bases, the J end lost 10 bases, and 16 bases lay between the germline ends. The CDR3 spans 15 residues. CDR3 protein: CAWSVNWGGDSPLHF. DNA for the CDR3: TGTGCCTGGAGTGTAAATTGGGGGGGGGACTCACCCCTCCACTTT.

J is TRBJ1-5 and V is TRBV24-1, with D perhaps matching TRBD1 (6 bases). CDR3 length: 13 residues. V lost 6 bases, J lost 4 bases, and 9 bases lay in between. Germline V gene lookup returns CDR1 KGHDR and CDR2 SFDVKD. The DNA for the CDR3 is TGTGCCACCAGTTTGGACAGAAATCAGCCCCAGCATTTT. Protein: CATSLDRNQPQHF.

The chain has TRBV7-8 and TRBJ2-3; maybe TRBD2 (5 bases). This CDR3 spans 15 amino acids. Trimming took off 0 bases at V and 0 bases at J, with 7 bases between the two ends. CDR1 is SGHVS and CDR2 is FQNEAQ in the germline V gene. CDR3 DNA: TGTGCCAGCAGCTTAGCAACTAGAAGCACAGATACGCAGTATTTT. It encodes CASSLATRSTDTQYF.

V is TRBV2 and J is TRBJ1-6; tentative D call: TRBD1 (6 bases). CDR1 is SNHLY, CDR2 FYNNEI, per germline. The CDR3 covers 14 residues. Trimming removed 5 bases at V and 7 bases at J, with 12 bases between. The CDR3 protein is CASSWGQLNSPLHF. For the CDR3, the DNA is TGTGCCAGCAGTTGGGGGCAGCTAAATTCACCCCTCCACTTT.

This sequence joins TRBV19 and TRBJ1-2; a weak D match, TRBD1 (5 bases). Germline V lookup: CDR1 LNHDA, CDR2 SQIVND (reference sequence). Trimming cost V 3 bases and J 4 bases, with 12 bases left between them. This CDR3 comprises 14 residues. CDR3 residues: CASSIMTAPYGYTF. Written as DNA, the CDR3 is TGTGCCAGTAGTATCATGACAGCCCCCTATGGCTACACCTTC.

This clone has only one observation. The chain joins TRBV28 to TRBJ1-4, with D tentatively TRBD1 (5 bases). The CDR3 has 15 amino acids. Looked up from germline, CDR1 is MDHEN and CDR2 is SYDVKM. Trimming cost V 5 bases and J 8 bases, with 18 bases left between them. CDR3 sequence reads: CASSILWGEGEKLFF. The CDR3 DNA reads as TGTGCCAGCAGTATACTGTGGGGCGAAGGGGAAAAACTGTTTTTT.

The rearrangement uses TRBV7-9 and TRBJ2-1, with D maybe TRBD2 (6 bases). Germline CDR1 reads SEHNR; CDR2 reads FQNEAQ (reference sequence). CDR3 size: 12 residues. The ends were cut back, 5 bases at V and 7 bases at J, with 9 bases in the middle. The CDR3 region has the DNA TGTGCCAGCAGCCCGGGAGTAAATGAGCAGTTCTTC. Its translation: CASSPGVNEQFF.

The chain recombines TRBV10-2 with TRBJ2-7; 13 positions agree with TRBD2. Per the germline V gene, CDR1 is WSHSY and CDR2 is SAAADI. CDR3 length: 15 residues. The junction had 4 bases not matched to a gene; V was cut back by 6 bases and J by 2 bases. In DNA form, the CDR3 reads TGCGCCAGCAGCGCGGGACTAGCGGGACCCTACGAGCAGTACTTC. As protein: CASSAGLAGPYEQYF.

The chain combines TRBV19 with TRBJ2-1; TRBD2 agrees at 10 bases. The CDR3 totals 15 residues. The V gene's germline CDR1 is LNHDA and CDR2 SQIVND (reference sequence). After removal of 5 bases from V and 4 bases from J, the junction contained 5 bases not matched to a gene. CDR3 nucleotides: TGTGCCAGTAGTGACACTAGCGGGAAGTACAATGAGCAGTTCTTC. This gives the protein CASSDTSGKYNEQFF. The full variable domain, its missing parts supplied by reference TRBV19 and TRBJ2-1, is DGGITQSPKYLFRKEGQNVTLSCEQNLNHDAMYWYRQDPGQGLRLIYYSQIVNDFQKGDIAEGYSVSREKKESFPLTVTSAQKNPTAFYLCASSDTSGKYNEQFFGPGTRLTVL.